These 11 T cell receptor beta chains came from one sample sequenced in a study of blood T cell repertoires in COVID-19. Profiling relied on immunoSEQ multiplex PCR, and the TCRdb table lists in-frame clones only, not all of them. This sample carries 150,000 or so clones, roughly 90% of them seen once, and the ten largest clones take 4.8%. Specimen: peripheral blood. The receptor set was obtained from a man between 25 and 39 years old with COVID-19, enrolled during active disease.

The chain carries TRBV7-9 and TRBJ2-2; possibly TRBD2 for D (5 bases). The V end was cut by 2 bases, the J end by 3 bases, with 13 bases between. Germline V gives CDR1 SEHNR, CDR2 FQNEAQ (reference sequence). CDR3 length equals 16 residues. The CDR3 reads CASSLRRLRDTGELFF. The CDR3 coding sequence is TGTGCCAGCAGCTTAAGGCGGTTGAGGGACACCGGGGAGCTGTTTTTT.

The chain recombines TRBV5-1 with TRBJ2-7; TRBD1 is a possible D gene (6 bases). The CDR3 runs 14 residues. The germline V gene has CDR1 SGHRS and CDR2 YFSETQ. V was shortened by 5 bases and J by 5 bases, with 17 bases between the two germline ends. CDR3 loop: CASRQGTESDEQYF. The CDR3 region has the DNA TGCGCCAGCAGACAGGGAACGGAGAGTGACGAGCAGTACTTC.

V gene TRBV28 combines with J gene TRBJ1-4, with no clear D. The CDR3 is made up of 15 amino acids. Trimming removed 5 bases at V and 0 bases at J, with 10 bases between. CDR1 MDHEN and CDR2 SYDVKM come from the germline V gene. The CDR3 DNA reads TGTGCCAGCAGTCCTCCTACCTCAACTAATGAAAAACTGTTTTTT. Translation: CASSPPTSTNEKLFF. Together with reference TRBV28 and TRBJ1-4, the CDR3 gives the full variable domain: DVKVTQSSRYLVKRTGEKVFLECVQDMDHENMFWYRQDPGLGLRLIYFSYDVKMKEKGDIPEGYSVSREKKERFSLILESASTNQTSMYLCASSPPTSTNEKLFFGSGTQLSVL.

The chain is built from TRBV24-1 and TRBJ1-1; a possible D gene is TRBD1 (6 bases). The length of the CDR3 is 13 residues. Trimming took off 7 bases at V and 5 bases at J, with 13 bases between the two ends. CDR1 is KGHDR and CDR2 is SFDVKD in the germline V gene. The CDR3 sequence: CATSSRGRTEAFF. As DNA, the CDR3 is TGTGCCACCAGCTCCAGGGGTCGGACTGAAGCTTTCTTT.

The V gene is TRBV19, the J gene TRBJ1-5; the D gene is possibly TRBD1 (5 bases). Trimming removed 0 bases at V and 6 bases at J, with 18 bases between. The CDR3 is 17 residues long. Germline loops: CDR1 LNHDA, CDR2 SQIVND (reference sequence). The CDR3 sequence: CASSIDIPWGVRQPQHF. The DNA of the CDR3 is TGTGCCAGTAGTATAGATATCCCCTGGGGGGTGCGTCAGCCCCAGCATTTT.

V is TRBV20-1 and J is TRBJ1-1, with D hard to call. The CDR3 contains 11 residues. With 5 bases removed from V and 1 base from J, the gap between germline ends came to 5 bases. Germline CDR1 and CDR2: DFQATT and SNEGSKA (reference sequence). The CDR3 sequence: CSAQENTEAFF. CDR3 DNA sequence: TGCAGTGCTCAGGAGAACACTGAAGCTTTCTTT.

The chain is built from TRBV15 and TRBJ2-1; TRBD2 matches at 8 bases. With V trimmed by 0 bases and J by 9 bases, 4 bases remained unmatched. This CDR3 has 14 residues. Germline V CDR1 and CDR2: LNHNV, YYDKDF (reference sequence). For the CDR3, the DNA is TGTGCCACCAGCAGAGACGGGGGGGGCATTGAGCAGTTCTTC. Translating it yields CATSRDGGGIEQFF.

This clone occurred once. The chain employs TRBV19 and TRBJ2-7; D is perhaps TRBD2 (6 bases). The V and J ends lost 6 bases and 0 bases respectively, with 15 bases between them. Germline CDR1 is LNHDA and CDR2 is SQIVND (reference sequence). The CDR3 extends over 15 amino acids. Here the CDR3 reads CASRGMSGDSYEQYF. CDR3 in DNA: TGTGCCAGTAGGGGGATGTCGGGGGACTCCTACGAGCAGTACTTC.

The chain recombines TRBV7-2 with TRBJ2-1; possibly TRBD1 for D (6 bases). V gave up 3 bases and J gave up 12 bases, with 21 bases separating them. Looked up from germline, CDR1 is SGHTA and CDR2 is FQGNSA. The CDR3 consists of 15 residues. CDR3 sequence reads: CASSFYREGSGGQFF. CDR3 nucleotide sequence: TGTGCCAGCAGCTTCTACAGGGAAGGCTCGGGTGGGCAGTTCTTC.

V gene TRBV3-1 (or the pseudogene TRBV3-2) combines with J gene TRBJ2-7, with D unclear. Germline CDR1 reads LGHDT; CDR2 reads YNNKEL (reference sequence). Trimming removed 4 bases from V and 2 bases from J, with 6 bases in between. The CDR3 spans 12 residues. CDR3 in amino acids: CASSPQTYEQYF. CDR3 sequence (DNA): TGTGCCAGCAGCCCCCAAACCTACGAGCAGTACTTC.

The rearrangement links TRBV12-3 or TRBV12-4 to TRBJ1-1; no firm D call. The CDR3 is made up of 13 amino acids. Trimming took 4 bases from V and 0 from J, leaving 6 bases between them. The CDR3 nucleotides read TGTGCCAGCAGTTACAACATGAACACTGAAGCTTTCTTT. This codes for CASSYNMNTEAFF.